This T cell receptor (beta chain) derives from a study of blood T cell repertoires in COVID-19. Across the whole study: Sample material is recorded as cDNA or gDNA derived from T cells, B-cell-depleted T cells, or PBMCs.

Original processing notes: Reference gene primer amplification gave nucleated cell count estimates. TCRdb's copy holds only in-frame clones and misses some; the assay was immunoSEQ multiplex PCR. That table furnishes V, J and clone size, whereas the DNA furnished D and trimming. The sample yields 200,000 to 250,000 clones, about 81% seen once. The CDR3 sequence is 16 residues long. This TCR was recovered from a woman at least 80 years old with COVID-19, enrolled during active disease. The sequenced material came from peripheral blood. V gene TRBV21-1 combines with J gene TRBJ2-1; TRBD2 was called by the table and not checked on the DNA. TRBV21-1 is listed as a pseudogene. The CDR3, as DNA: TGTGCCAGCAGGGGGGGGTACTTTTCCATCTACAATGAGCAGTTCTTC. Translation: CASRGGYFSIYNEQFF.